Following are 22 T cell receptor beta chains from one sample sequenced in a study of OX40 agonist ivuxolimab in advanced cancers. TCRdb keeps only in-frame clones here, not all; method: immunoSEQ multiplex PCR. The sample has about 62,000 clones; approximately 90% are singletons. Material: CD4+ or CD8+ T cells sorted from blood, obtained in a trial of the OX40 agonist ivuxolimab. The receptors were sampled from an adult with an advanced solid tumor such as melanoma, head and neck, liver or kidney cancer.

The gene calls are TRBV7-2 and TRBJ2-5; no firm D call. The CDR3 extends over 13 amino acids. Germline CDR1 reads SGHTA; CDR2 reads FQGNSA. Between the trimmed V and J ends, which lost 3 bases and 5 bases, there was a span of 10 bases. CDR3 in DNA: TGTGCCAGCAGCTTTGACGGTCAGGAGACCCAGTACTTC. Translated: CASSFDGQETQYF.

The genes are TRBV7-2 and TRBJ1-1; no definite D call. The CDR3 runs 15 residues. Germline CDR1 and CDR2: SGHTA and FQGNSA. The V end lost 4 bases, the J end lost 4 bases, and 16 bases lay between the germline ends. Here the CDR3 DNA reads TGTGCCAGCAGCTCCCCGGCCTCTATGCGCACTGAAGCTTTCTTT. Translation: CASSSPASMRTEAFF.

This clone occurred once. The rearrangement links TRBV28 to TRBJ2-7, with 8 bases matching TRBD1. CDR3 length: 13 residues. V lost 8 bases, J lost 2 bases, and 5 bases stayed unmatched. The germline CDR1 and CDR2 sequences are MDHEN and SYDVKM. CDR3 loop: CASARQGPYEQYF. In DNA form, the CDR3 reads TGTGCCAGCGCGAGACAGGGGCCCTACGAGCAGTACTTC. Combining the CDR3 with reference TRBV28 and TRBJ2-7 gives the whole variable domain DVKVTQSSRYLVKRTGEKVFLECVQDMDHENMFWYRQDPGLGLRLIYFSYDVKMKEKGDIPEGYSVSREKKERFSLILESASTNQTSMYLCASARQGPYEQYFGPGTRLTVT.

V and J are TRBV19 and TRBJ1-5; D is uncertain. The CDR3 consists of 17 residues. V lost 4 bases and J 0 bases, leaving 16 bases between the germline ends. Germline V lookup: CDR1 LNHDA, CDR2 SQIVND (reference sequence). As DNA, the CDR3 is TGTGCCAGTAGTACTACCCCTGGCTTTTATAGCAATCAGCCCCAGCATTTT. Its translation: CASSTTPGFYSNQPQHF.

V is TRBV5-1 and J is TRBJ1-4; the match to TRBD1 covers 7 bases. Trimming at V came to 0 bases and at J to 4 bases, leaving 3 bases not matched to a gene. The CDR3 consists of 15 residues. The germline V gene encodes CDR1 SGHRS and CDR2 YFSETQ. The CDR3: CASSLARDSNEKLFF. The CDR3 DNA sequence: TGCGCCAGCAGCTTGGCCCGGGACAGTAATGAAAAACTGTTTTTT.

This clone has only a few counts. The rearrangement uses TRBV10-2 and TRBJ1-1, with D hard to call. Looked up from germline, CDR1 is WSHSY and CDR2 is SAAADI. Deletions cut 8 bases from V and 1 base from J, with 5 bases between. The CDR3 contains 11 residues. CDR3 loop: CASVGNTEAFF. The DNA of the CDR3 is TGCGCCAGCGTCGGGAACACTGAAGCTTTCTTT.

CDR3 amino acids: CASSLVGGTLREKLFF. The CDR3 bases are TGTGCCAGCAGCTTAGTAGGCGGGACCCTCCGTGAAAAACTGTTTTTT. This sequence joins TRBV7-2 and TRBJ1-4; tentatively, D is TRBD1 (5 bases). This CDR3 spans 16 amino acids. From germline, CDR1 is SGHTA and CDR2 FQGNSA. V was shortened by 1 base and J by 7 bases, with 16 bases between the two germline ends.

In DNA form, the CDR3 reads TGTGCCAGCCGGATTGGTGGGGGCCCCAATGAGCAGTTCTTC. It codes for CASRIGGGPNEQFF. J is TRBJ2-1 and V is TRBV28, with D tentatively TRBD1 (6 bases). Germline loops: CDR1 MDHEN, CDR2 SYDVKM. This CDR3 spans 14 amino acids. Trimming shortened V by 8 bases and J by 6 bases, and 17 bases separated the two germline ends. The variable domain in full, completed from reference TRBV28 and TRBJ2-1, reads DVKVTQSSRYLVKRTGEKVFLECVQDMDHENMFWYRQDPGLGLRLIYFSYDVKMKEKGDIPEGYSVSREKKERFSLILESASTNQTSMYLCASRIGGGPNEQFFGPGTRLTVL.

The chain joins TRBV7-2 to TRBJ2-1; 11 bases line up with TRBD2. Losses at the gene ends were 3 bases for V and 8 bases for J; bases not matched to a gene: 9. From germline, CDR1 is SGHTA and CDR2 FQGNSA. The CDR3 contains 16 residues. CDR3 amino acids: CASSFTSGSFSDEQFF. The CDR3 bases are TGTGCCAGCAGCTTTACTAGCGGGAGTTTTAGCGATGAGCAGTTCTTC.

The chain employs TRBV9 and TRBJ2-7, with no clear D. Trimming removed 0 bases at V and 2 bases at J, with 15 bases between. CDR3 length: 16 residues. Germline V gives CDR1 SGDLS, CDR2 YYNGEE. The CDR3 loop is CASSVDVSNQPYEQYF. As DNA, the CDR3 is TGTGCCAGCAGCGTAGATGTCTCAAACCAGCCCTACGAGCAGTACTTC.

The V gene is TRBV5-1, the J gene TRBJ2-3, with 11 bases lining up with TRBD2. The CDR3 sequence is 17 residues long. Trimming cost V 2 bases and J 3 bases; bases outside gene matches: 8. The germline V gene has CDR1 SGHRS and CDR2 YFSETQ. CDR3 residues: CASSFPRLAGKTDTQYF. Here the CDR3 DNA reads TGCGCCAGCAGCTTCCCTAGACTAGCGGGAAAGACAGATACGCAGTATTTT.

V is TRBV25-1 and J is TRBJ1-2; the D gene is possibly TRBD1 (5 bases). This CDR3 region has 14 residues. V dropped 2 bases and J dropped 4 bases, with 11 bases sitting between them. Germline V gene lookup returns CDR1 MGHDK and CDR2 SYGVNS. CDR3 residues: CASSEGQGIYGYTF. CDR3 DNA: TGTGCCAGCAGTGAAGGGCAGGGCATCTATGGCTACACCTTC.

The chain has TRBV7-2 and TRBJ1-3; D gene unclear. The CDR3 runs 15 residues. CDR1 SGHTA and CDR2 FQGNSA come from the germline V gene. V lost 0 bases and J 0 bases, leaving 6 bases between the germline ends. Here the CDR3 DNA reads TGTGCCAGCAGCTTAGCGCCGAGCTCTGGAAACACCATATATTTT. Residues: CASSLAPSSGNTIYF.

The chain is built from TRBV11-1 and TRBJ1-4; 7 positions match TRBD1. Per the germline V gene, CDR1 is SGHAT and CDR2 is FQDESV (reference sequence). The CDR3 runs 14 residues. J gave up 8 bases and V 6 bases, and 9 bases lay outside the gene matches. The CDR3 sequence is CASRARDRSEKLFF. The DNA for the CDR3 is TGTGCCAGCAGAGCCCGGGACAGAAGCGAAAAACTGTTTTTT.

In DNA, the CDR3 is TGTGCCAGCTCACCAGATAGCAGGGTCCTGGGGGAGCAGTTCTTC. The encoded protein is CASSPDSRVLGEQFF. The rearrangement links TRBV18 to TRBJ2-1, with a tentative D call TRBD1 (5 bases). V lost 2 bases and J lost 10, with 18 bases in between. The CDR3 is 15 amino acids. Germline V lookup: CDR1 KGHSH, CDR2 LQKENI.

In this sample, this clone turned up once. This chain joins TRBV5-1 and TRBJ2-2; D is ambiguous. The CDR3 runs to 14 residues. Per germline, CDR1 SGHRS and CDR2 YFSETQ. Trimming took off 5 bases at V and 1 base at J, with 9 bases between the two ends. The CDR3 nucleotides are TGCGCCAGCAGGTACGAACGGAACACCGGGGAGCTGTTTTTT. Translated, it gives CASRYERNTGELFF. Complete variable domain (other parts from reference TRBV5-1 and TRBJ2-2): KAGVTQTPRYLIKTRGQQVTLSCSPISGHRSVSWYQQTPGQGLQFLFEYFSETQRNKGNFPGRFSGRQFSNSRSEMNVSTLELGDSALYLCASRYERNTGELFFGEGSRLTVL.

The chain couples TRBV27 to TRBJ1-2, with a possible D match to TRBD1 (5 bases). The V end was cut by 1 base, the J end by 6 bases, with 12 bases between. Germline V gives CDR1 MNHEY, CDR2 SMNVEV (reference sequence). The CDR3 consists of 14 residues. The CDR3 DNA sequence: TGTGCCAGCAGTTTATTGTCAGGGTTGAATGGCTACACCTTC. Translating it yields CASSLLSGLNGYTF.

This rearrangement joins TRBV5-1 to TRBJ1-3; no clear D. V gave up 0 bases and J gave up 8 bases, with 9 bases separating them. Germline loops: CDR1 SGHRS, CDR2 YFSETQ. CDR3 length equals 13 residues. The CDR3 DNA reads as TGCGCCAGCAGCTTGGAGACCGACGACACCATATATTTT. Protein: CASSLETDDTIYF.

The V call is TRBV6-4, the J call TRBJ2-1; D may be TRBD2 (6 bases). The germline CDR1 and CDR2 sequences are MRHNA and SNTAGT. The CDR3 sequence is 16 residues long. Trimming removed 8 bases from V and 2 bases from J, with 19 bases in between. The DNA of the CDR3 is TGTGCCAGCCGAGAACTAGCAATTCGGACCTACAATGAGCAGTTCTTC. This sequence encodes CASRELAIRTYNEQFF.

The count of this clone is one. The V and J genes are TRBV6-1 and TRBJ2-1, with D unclear. Germline V gene lookup returns CDR1 MNHNS and CDR2 SASEGT. The CDR3 spans 14 residues. Trimming removed 4 bases at V and 13 bases at J, with 20 bases between. CDR3 sequence reads: CASSVPRPVGDQFF. Here the CDR3 DNA reads TGTGCCAGCAGTGTTCCTCGCCCCGTCGGTGACCAGTTCTTC.

The chain combines TRBV6-1 with TRBJ2-1, with a possible D match to TRBD2 (6 bases). The length of the CDR3 is 15 residues. Trimming left V 6 bases short and J 4 bases short, with 16 bases between. CDR1 MNHNS and CDR2 SASEGT come from the germline V gene. The chain's CDR3 is CASRPLGTLYNEQFF. The CDR3 coding sequence is TGTGCCAGCAGGCCCCTTGGGACTCTATACAATGAGCAGTTCTTC.

The genes are TRBV5-1 and TRBJ1-1; 8 bases are a match to TRBD1. After removal of 4 bases from V and 0 bases from J, the junction contained 5 bases not matched to a gene. This CDR3 comprises 15 residues. Germline V gives CDR1 SGHRS, CDR2 YFSETQ. CDR3 DNA: TGCGCCAGCAGCCCCCGACAGGGGTTGAACACTGAAGCTTTCTTT. Translation gives CASSPRQGLNTEAFF.